The 10 T cell receptor beta chains listed next were all sequenced from one sample in a study of regulatory T cells in long-lasting Graves disease. CDR3 regions were amplified by Arm-PCR using iRepertoire HTBI primers to build TCR beta libraries. TCRdb recomputed calls from the multiplex PCR reads with MiXCR, one row per CDR3 protein. In the table there are about 470,000 distinct CDR3 sequences, 20% of which are singletons. Time point indicated: persistent/refractory GD, antithyroid drugs over 5 years with positive TRAb. Extracted PBMC RNA gave rise to the TCR library. The sample in question was peripheral blood mononuclear cells (PBMCs), obtained when the disease was refractory, from a patient treated with antithyroid drugs. These receptor sequences come from a female donor with Graves disease.

This clonotype was counted ten times or more. The chain carries TRBV11-2 and TRBJ2-4, with 7 nucleotides matching TRBD2. Looked up from germline, CDR1 is SGHAT and CDR2 is FQNNGV. The length of the CDR3 is 15 residues. With 4 bases clipped from V and 1 base from J, the junction kept 4 bases outside the gene matches. CDR3 residues: CASSYTGRAKNIQYF. In nucleotides, the CDR3 is TGTGCCAGCAGCTACACCGGGAGGGCCAAAAACATTCAGTACTTC.

The chain combines TRBV15 with TRBJ2-7; unclear D gene. This CDR3 is built from 13 residues. The germline V and J ends were trimmed by 8 bases and 0 bases, with 11 bases remaining between them. In germline, CDR1 is LNHNV, CDR2 YYDKDF (reference sequence). The CDR3 DNA is TGTGCCACCCTTGACCCGAGCTCCTACGAGCAGTACTTC. The encoded protein is CATLDPSSYEQYF.

This clonotype has more than one count but fewer than ten. The rearrangement joins TRBV5-1 to TRBJ2-5, with a tentative D call TRBD2 (6 bases). The CDR3 runs 17 residues. V shed 0 bases and J shed 1 base, with 16 bases lying between them. Germline values: CDR1 SGHRS, CDR2 YFSETQ. Here the CDR3 DNA reads TGCGCCAGCAGCTTGGCCCGAGGAGGGATCTCCCAAGAGACCCAGTACTTC. This gives the protein CASSLARGGISQETQYF.

This clonotype was seen ten or more times. The chain joins TRBV11-2 to TRBJ1-1; no clear D gene. The V and J ends lost 0 bases and 3 bases respectively, with 5 bases between them. CDR1 is SGHAT, CDR2 FQNNGV, per germline. CDR3 length: 13 residues. Here the CDR3 reads CASSLERYTEAFF. The CDR3 DNA sequence: TGTGCCAGCAGCTTAGAGCGGTACACTGAAGCTTTCTTT.

This clonotype came up a few times. V gene TRBV19 combines with J gene TRBJ2-3; tentative D call: TRBD2 (5 bases). The germline gives CDR1 LNHDA, CDR2 SQIVND (reference sequence). CDR3 length equals 12 residues. Trimming took 5 bases from V and 4 from J, leaving 7 bases between them. CDR3 in DNA: TGTGCCAGTAGTCCGCGGGCAGATACGCAGTATTTT. This gives the protein CASSPRADTQYF.

This clonotype was seen many times. V and J are TRBV28 and TRBJ2-7; TRBD2 aligns across 8 bases. Germline assignment: CDR1 MDHEN and CDR2 SYDVKM. The V gene end was trimmed by 5 bases and the J gene end by 6 bases; junction bases not matched to a gene: 6. This CDR3 region has 13 residues. The CDR3 loop is CASSLGLASEQYF. The DNA of the CDR3 is TGTGCCAGCAGTCTAGGACTAGCATCCGAGCAGTACTTC.

This clonotype was detected a few times. The CDR3 region is CASSMSQGISYEQYF. As DNA, the CDR3 is TGTGCCAGTAGTATGTCGCAGGGAATCTCCTACGAGCAGTACTTC. The gene calls are TRBV19 and TRBJ2-7; D perhaps matches TRBD1 (5 bases). Germline V gene data show CDR1 as LNHDA and CDR2 as SQIVND (reference sequence). With 3 bases removed from V and 0 bases from J, the gap between germline ends came to 12 bases. The CDR3 is made up of 15 amino acids.

The J gene is TRBJ2-2, the V gene TRBV7-2; TRBD1 agrees at 7 bases. Germline V gene data show CDR1 as SGHTA and CDR2 as FQGNSA. The CDR3 has 15 amino acids. V lost 9 bases, J lost 6 bases, and 13 bases stayed unmatched. The CDR3 region is CARPILTGYPGELFF. CDR3 nucleotide sequence: TGTGCCAGACCTATACTGACAGGGTATCCCGGGGAGCTGTTTTTT.

This clonotype turned up a few times. V gene TRBV5-1 combines with J gene TRBJ2-5, with no clear D. Trimming stripped 4 bases from V and 5 bases from J, with 12 bases between. The CDR3 covers 13 residues. The germline V gene encodes CDR1 SGHRS and CDR2 YFSETQ. CDR3 nucleotides: TGCGCCAGCAGCCCCTATGTATGGGAGACCCAGTACTTC. This translates into CASSPYVWETQYF.

This clonotype was seen repeatedly, ten times or more. Sequence at one end of the junction differs from germline and may be a read error. V is TRBV18 and J is TRBJ2-2, with D unresolved. Germline assignment: CDR1 KGHSH and CDR2 LQKENI. The CDR3 sequence is 12 residues long. CDR3 protein: CASSAPTGELFF. As DNA, the CDR3 is TGTGCCAGCTCAGCACCCACCGGGGAGCTGTTTTTT.